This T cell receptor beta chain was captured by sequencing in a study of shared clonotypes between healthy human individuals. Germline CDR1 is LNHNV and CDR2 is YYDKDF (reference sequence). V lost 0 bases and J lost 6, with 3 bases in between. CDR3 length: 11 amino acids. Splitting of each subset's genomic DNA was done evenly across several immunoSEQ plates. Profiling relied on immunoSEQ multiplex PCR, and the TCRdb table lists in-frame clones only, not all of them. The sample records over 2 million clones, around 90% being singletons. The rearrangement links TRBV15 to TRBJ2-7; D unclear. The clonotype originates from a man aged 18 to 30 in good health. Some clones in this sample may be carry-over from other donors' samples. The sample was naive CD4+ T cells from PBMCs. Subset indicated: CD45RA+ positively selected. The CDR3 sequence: CATSREFEQYF. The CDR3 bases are TGTGCCACCAGCAGAGAGTTCGAGCAGTACTTC.